This TCR beta chain was identified in a study of shared clonotypes between healthy human individuals. Points on this clone: This sample also contains other DNA sequences that code for the same CDR3.

Germline lookup yields CDR1 KGHSH and CDR2 LQKENI. The CDR3 spans 14 residues. Trimming removed 3 bases from V and 2 bases from J, with 10 bases in between. This table comes from immunoSEQ multiplex PCR, and its TCRdb copy is limited to in-frame clones, with some not included. This table holds around 2.3 million clones, approximately 94% found once. The receptor's source is a young man in good health. The sequencing sample was made of naive CD4+ T cells sorted from blood. Sample subset: CD45RA+ positively selected. V is TRBV18 and J is TRBJ1-2, with a tentative D call TRBD1 (5 bases). CDR3 sequence reads: CASSPGTDNYGYTF. The CDR3 DNA sequence: TGTGCCAGCTCACCGGGGACGGACAACTATGGCTACACCTTC.